This entry lists 25 T cell receptor beta chains sequenced from one sample in a study of vaccination effects on CD4 cells after COVID-19. Assay: immunoSEQ multiplex PCR; the TCRdb copy retains only in-frame clones and omits some. This sample carries tens of thousands of clones, about 80% of them seen once, and the ten largest clones take approximately 0.95%. Their recognized antigens are unknown. ViraFEST assay sequencing came after antigen-specific CD4+ T cells were expanded with viral peptide pools. It was after 10 days of culture that CD4+ T cells were isolated. The participants, recipients of two vaccine doses, got either BNT162b2 or mRNA-1273. Sample: CD4+ T cells from PBMCs cultured with HCoV-OC43 spike peptides, taken after COVID-19 vaccination. The subset here: HCoV-OC43 spike overlapping peptide pool stimulation. The receptor source for this set is a human donor who received a COVID-19 vaccine.

This sequence joins TRBV29-1 and TRBJ2-2; 10 bases align to TRBD2. Germline assignment: CDR1 SQVTM and CDR2 ANQGSEA. The V and J ends lost 5 bases and 6 bases, in that order; junction bases with no gene match: 6. This CDR3 comprises 14 residues. The CDR3 loop is CSVSSGTSAGELFF. The DNA of the CDR3 is TGCAGCGTTAGTTCCGGGACTAGCGCCGGGGAGCTGTTTTTT.

The chain links TRBV7-8 to TRBJ1-6, with 10 bases identical to TRBD1. Trimming cost V 4 bases and J 7 bases; bases outside gene matches: 7. The CDR3 loop spans 16 amino acids. CDR1 and CDR2 from the germline V gene are SGHVS and FQNEAQ. The CDR3 bases are TGTGCCAGCAGCTCGACCGGGACAGGGGCCAATTCACCCCTCCACTTT. Protein product: CASSSTGTGANSPLHF.

This sequence joins TRBV10-1 and TRBJ2-3, with 12 bases fitting TRBD1. Trimming removed 4 bases from V and 5 bases from J; junction bases left unmatched: 4. CDR1 and CDR2 from the germline V gene are WNHNN and SYGVQD (reference sequence). This CDR3 comprises 15 residues. The CDR3 is CASSGGTGGKDTQYF. In nucleotides, the CDR3 is TGCGCCAGCAGTGGGGGGACAGGGGGCAAAGATACGCAGTATTTT.

The rearrangement links TRBV5-4 to TRBJ2-1; 8 bases are shared with TRBD2. The V and J ends lost 4 bases and 5 bases, in that order; junction bases with no gene match: 8. The CDR3 consists of 15 residues. Germline V gene lookup returns CDR1 SGHNT and CDR2 YYREEE (reference sequence). CDR3 DNA: TGTGCCAGCAGCCGGGGGGGGTTGGTGGACAATGAGCAGTTCTTC. It specifies CASSRGGLVDNEQFF.

This chain connects TRBV11-2 to TRBJ1-2, with 8 bases aligning to TRBD1. Germline values: CDR1 SGHAT, CDR2 FQNNGV. Unmatched junction bases numbered 7, after V lost 0 bases and J lost 1 base. The CDR3 loop spans 17 amino acids. Written as DNA, the CDR3 is TGTGCCAGCAGCTTAGATATGGGACAGGCTTTTAACTATGGCTACACCTTC. Translation: CASSLDMGQAFNYGYTF.

The V gene is TRBV6-1, the J gene TRBJ2-1, with 9 bases identical to TRBD2. Trimming took 1 base from V and 4 from J; bases not matched to a gene: 8. The CDR3 loop spans 17 amino acids. Germline V lookup: CDR1 MNHNS, CDR2 SASEGT. Written as DNA, the CDR3 is TGTGCCAGCAGTGAAGTCCCTATAGCGGGGGCGTACAATGAGCAGTTCTTC. The encoded protein is CASSEVPIAGAYNEQFF.

The chain carries TRBV5-4 and TRBJ2-3; the D call may be TRBD1 or TRBD2 (5 bases each). V was pared by 4 bases and J by 3 bases, with 9 bases between. Per the germline V gene, CDR1 is SGHNT and CDR2 is YYREEE (reference sequence). The CDR3 sequence is 13 residues long. For the CDR3, the DNA is TGTGCCAGCAGCCGGGACGGTACAGATACGCAGTATTTT. Translating it yields CASSRDGTDTQYF.

J is TRBJ1-6 and V is TRBV12-2; the D call of TRBD1 is as the table states it, not checked on the DNA. TRBV12-2 is listed as a pseudogene. The CDR3 sequence is 17 residues long. CDR3 sequence (DNA): TGTGCAAGTCGCTACCGACAGGGGACCTACTATAATTCACCCCTCCACTTT. It specifies CASRYRQGTYYNSPLHF.

This clone was counted a few times. The chain uses TRBV28 and TRBJ2-6, with D hard to call. The germline CDR1 and CDR2 sequences are MDHEN and SYDVKM. The length of the CDR3 is 15 residues. V was trimmed by 5 bases and J by 0 bases, leaving 8 bases between them. The CDR3 bases are TGTGCCAGCAGTCCACACAGCTCTGGGGCCAACGTCCTGACTTTC. This sequence encodes CASSPHSSGANVLTF.

This clone was detected only once. The chain couples TRBV6-2 or TRBV6-3 to TRBJ1-2; 7 nucleotides line up with TRBD1. This CDR3 has 16 amino acids. The germline gives CDR1 MNHEY, CDR2 SVGEGT. Trimming at V came to 5 bases and at J to 2 bases, leaving 11 bases not matched to a gene. The DNA of the CDR3 is TGTGCCAGCAGTCAACCCCAGGGGGGGAGGAACTATGGCTACACCTTC. It yields the protein CASSQPQGGRNYGYTF.

The table lists this clone with a count of one. The chain uses TRBV6-6 and TRBJ2-7; D is perhaps TRBD1 (6 bases). Germline assignment: CDR1 MNHNY and CDR2 SVGAGI (reference sequence). The length of the CDR3 is 14 residues. Trimming took off 2 bases at V and 0 bases at J, with 8 bases between the two ends. The CDR3 DNA sequence: TGTGCCAGCAGTTACGGACAGAACTCCTACGAGCAGTACGTC. Amino acids: CASSYGQNSYEQYV.

This CDR3 reads CASSALLGQPQHF. The CDR3 bases are TGTGCCAGCAGTGCCCTCTTGGGACAGCCCCAGCATTTT. V is TRBV6-4 and J is TRBJ1-5, with no clear D. Germline-derived CDR1 and CDR2 are MRHNA and SNTAGT. The V end was cut by 4 bases, the J end by 7 bases, with 11 bases between. The CDR3 has 13 amino acids.

This clone was counted a single time. V is TRBV6-1 and J is TRBJ1-3; TRBD1 aligns across 10 bases. The CDR3 is 17 amino acids. Germline CDR1 is MNHNS and CDR2 is SASEGT. Trimming took 0 bases from V and 4 from J; bases not matched to a gene: 6. CDR3 amino acids: CASSEAGTGVIGNTIYF. Here the CDR3 DNA reads TGTGCCAGCAGTGAAGCGGGGACAGGGGTTATAGGAAACACCATATATTTT.

This sequence joins TRBV2 and TRBJ1-4, with TRBD1 as a possible D gene (6 bases). Trimming stripped 7 bases from V and 6 bases from J, with 12 bases between. Germline V gives CDR1 SNHLY, CDR2 FYNNEI. CDR3 size: 13 residues. The CDR3 nucleotides are TGTGCCAGCAACACAGGGCCGGATGAAAAACTGTTTTTT. Translated, it gives CASNTGPDEKLFF.

The chain couples TRBV24-1 to TRBJ1-5, with a possible D match to TRBD1 (6 bases). Looked up from germline, CDR1 is KGHDR and CDR2 is SFDVKD. This CDR3 has 16 amino acids. Trimming shortened V by 3 bases and J by 3 bases, and 14 bases separated the two germline ends. DNA of the CDR3: TGTGCCACCAGTGATCGGCGTGGGGGGCCCAATCAGCCCCAGCATTTT. Its protein is CATSDRRGGPNQPQHF.

The CDR3: CASSPRSLYQETQYF. The CDR3, as DNA: TGCGCCAGCAGCCCTAGATCATTGTACCAAGAGACCCAGTACTTC. The chain uses TRBV4-1 and TRBJ2-5; D is unclear. CDR1 is MGHRA and CDR2 is YSYEKL in the germline V gene. Trimming pared 4 bases from V and 0 bases from J, leaving 12 bases between. This CDR3 spans 15 amino acids.

The chain has TRBV5-5 and TRBJ2-5; 9 bases line up with TRBD1. Germline lookup yields CDR1 SGHKS and CDR2 YYEKEE (reference sequence). The V segment lost 2 bases and the J segment 5 bases; nucleotides outside the gene matches: 10. The CDR3 covers 16 residues. The CDR3 reads CASSFQITGGVETQYF. The CDR3 DNA sequence: TGTGCCAGCAGCTTCCAAATAACAGGGGGCGTGGAGACCCAGTACTTC.

The CDR3 DNA sequence: TGTGCCAGCAGCCTCCGTCTCTTTGACACTGAAGCTTTCTTT. It is translated as CASSLRLFDTEAFF. This chain links TRBV9 with TRBJ1-1, with D uncertain. Germline lookup yields CDR1 SGDLS and CDR2 YYNGEE. The ends were cut back, 4 bases at V and 3 bases at J, with 13 bases in the middle. This CDR3 has 14 amino acids.

The J gene is TRBJ2-7, the V gene TRBV6-5; D gene unclear. The CDR3 covers 12 residues. The germline V and J ends were trimmed by 5 bases and 6 bases, with 11 bases remaining between them. Germline values: CDR1 MNHEY, CDR2 SVGAGI. The CDR3 bases are TGTGCCAGCAGTACACAGATCGGCGAGCAGTACGTC. Translation gives CASSTQIGEQYV.

This clone was seen a single time. The chain is built from TRBV27 and TRBJ1-2; D unresolved. Per germline, CDR1 MNHEY and CDR2 SMNVEV (reference sequence). This CDR3 comprises 14 residues. The germline V and J ends were trimmed by 7 bases and 4 bases, with 16 bases remaining between them. The CDR3 nucleotides read TGTGCCAGCAAGTCTCCCTCGGGCCTCTATGGCTACACCTTC. Protein sequence: CASKSPSGLYGYTF.

The chain has TRBV7-9 and TRBJ2-5, with D tentatively TRBD2 (6 bases). Germline V gene lookup returns CDR1 SEHNR and CDR2 FQNEAQ (reference sequence). The CDR3 runs 14 residues. Trimming left V 4 bases short and J 5 bases short, with 14 bases between. DNA of the CDR3: TGTGCCAGCAGCTCGGGACTGAGGTGGGAGACCCAGTACTTC. This sequence encodes CASSSGLRWETQYF.

In its sample, this clone was seen a few times. The CDR3 protein is CASSRNGGPSGELFF. In nucleotides, the CDR3 is TGTGCCAGCAGCCGAAATGGGGGGCCTAGCGGGGAGCTGTTTTTT. The chain recombines TRBV7-3 with TRBJ2-2; perhaps D is TRBD1 or TRBD2 (6 bases each). Germline lookup yields CDR1 SGHTA and CDR2 FQGTGA. V was shortened by 5 bases and J by 7 bases, with 17 bases between the two germline ends. The CDR3 consists of 15 residues. Combining the CDR3 with reference TRBV7-3 and TRBJ2-2 gives the whole variable domain GAGVSQTPSNKVTEKGKYVELRCDPISGHTALYWYRQSLGQGPEFLIYFQGTGAADDSGLPNDRFFAVRPEGSVSTLKIQRTERGDSAVYLCASSRNGGPSGELFFGEGSRLTVL.

The V gene is TRBV28, the J gene TRBJ2-7, with D possibly matching TRBD1 (6 bases). There are 13 residues in the CDR3. Trimming pared 5 bases from V and 2 bases from J, leaving 10 bases between. CDR1 is MDHEN and CDR2 is SYDVKM in the germline V gene. CDR3 bases: TGTGCCAGCAGTAAAGGACAGACCTACGAGCAGTACGTC. Translation: CASSKGQTYEQYV.

V gene TRBV20-1 combines with J gene TRBJ2-5; no clear D. In germline, CDR1 is DFQATT, CDR2 SNEGSKA (reference sequence). CDR3 length: 11 amino acids. Trimming left V 3 bases short and J 2 bases short, with 4 bases between. The CDR3 here is CSARAQETQYF. In DNA, the CDR3 is TGCAGTGCTAGGGCACAAGAGACCCAGTACTTC.

V and J are TRBV7-2 and TRBJ2-3, with D possibly matching TRBD1 (8 bases). The CDR3 contains 15 residues. The ends were cut back, 3 bases at V and 8 bases at J, with 18 bases in the middle. Germline CDR1 and CDR2: SGHTA and FQGNSA. The CDR3 loop is CASSFQQGGVGTQYF. The DNA of the CDR3 is TGTGCCAGCAGCTTCCAACAGGGGGGGGTCGGTACGCAGTATTTT.